One TCR beta chain is described in this entry. Its antigen remains unidentified. The data are from a study of T-cell memory formation after mild COVID-19. TCRdb fed the 5' RACE reads into MiXCR, producing one record per CDR3 protein. The sample yields a few hundred thousand distinct CDR3 sequences, roughly 21% seen once. The germline CDR1 and CDR2 sequences are LNHNV and YYDKDF (reference sequence). This CDR3 spans 18 amino acids. V gave up 1 base and J gave up 3 bases, with 20 bases separating them. Overall study results and limits: Several responding clones turned up in pre-infection memory, indicating that cross-reactive memory may have taken part.

Material for sequencing was PBMCs or a T cell subset sorted from them (not recorded which). V and J are TRBV15 and TRBJ2-3; D may match TRBD1 or TRBD2 (5 bases each). This TCR was sampled from an adult woman who had mild COVID-19 (a few samples of this study predate the infection). Cell type and time point are not known. CDR3 bases: TGTGCCACCAGCAGAGCACAGGCGGGTGGGCCGGTAACAGATACGCAGTATTTT. Translating gives CATSRAQAGGPVTDTQYF.